Each of the 2 T cell receptor beta chains below was sequenced from the same sample in a study of PD-L1 blockade in urothelial cancer (TCRdb year 2017). The library was made by the immunoSEQ multiplex PCR assay. TCRdb holds this immuneACCESS table with in-frame rearrangements only. Some clones are missing; in checked studies, unresolved V genes explain under half, and the rest has no known cause. Within this sample are around 47,000 clones, with roughly four fifths of them counted one time only. Of the sample, around 13% falls within the top ten clones. The sample's time point label, decoded: peripheral blood 6 weeks after treatment start. Sequencing was performed on PBMCs, taken around atezolizumab (anti-PD-L1) treatment. The origin of the receptors is a man in his 60s with urothelial cancer.

V gene TRBV4-2 combines with J gene TRBJ2-1; 11 bases match TRBD2. CDR1 and CDR2 (germline): LGHNA, YNFKEQ. V gave up 1 base and J gave up 1 base; unmatched junction bases: 3. The CDR3 covers 17 residues. The CDR3 DNA reads as TGTGCCAGCAGCCAAGCTAGCGGGGGGCTGTCCTACAATGAGCAGTTCTTC. Amino acids: CASSQASGGLSYNEQFF.

Only one count was recorded for this clone. This sequence joins TRBV4-3 and TRBJ2-1, with 12 bases matching TRBD2. The CDR3 extends over 19 amino acids. From germline, CDR1 is LGHNA and CDR2 YSLEER. Unmatched junction bases numbered 10, after V lost 4 bases and J lost 0 bases. This CDR3 reads CASSRRLAGVVNSYNEQFF. For the CDR3, the DNA is TGCGCCAGCAGCCGTCGACTAGCGGGAGTTGTGAACTCCTACAATGAGCAGTTCTTC.